The clone carrying this T cell receptor beta chain showed up just once. Its antigen remains unidentified. The table came from immunoSEQ multiplex PCR; TCRdb's copy has only in-frame clones and leaves some out. In the table there are 150,000 to 200,000 clones, around 92% of which are singletons. The data belong to a study of T cell responses to AZD1222 COVID-19 vaccine. The ends were cut back, 1 base at V and 2 bases at J, with 12 bases in the middle. There are 16 residues in the CDR3. CDR1 and CDR2 (germline): LNHNV, YYDKDF (reference sequence). Study-level results: Spike-specific TCR breadth and depth were elevated following two AZD1222 doses. Baseline antibody screening turned up just a handful of seropositive AZD1222 recipients.

The clonotype comes from an adult in good health. V usage is TRBV15 and J usage is TRBJ1-3; D call uncertain. The source material was peripheral blood, sampled on day 0 of AZD1222 vaccination. The CDR3 loop reads CATSRGSSLAGNTIYF. CDR3 nucleotide sequence: TGTGCCACCAGCAGAGGATCTAGCCTGGCTGGAAACACCATATATTTT.